Following are 21 T cell receptor beta chains from one sample sequenced in a study of T cell repertoires in aging, cancer and after chemotherapy. Multiplex touch-down PCR with TRB-A/B primers amplified rearranged V-D-J TRB sequences. TCRdb passed the multiplex PCR reads through MiXCR, listing each CDR3 protein once. The sample gives 9,400 or so distinct CDR3 sequences, 33% of which show up once; about an eighth is in the top ten. TCR beta rearrangements were amplified from peripheral blood genomic DNA. Material: blood. The receptors derive from a human donor in good health. The donor label of this sample is uncertain.

This clonotype was detected a few times. The V call is TRBV6-1, the J call TRBJ2-7; no reliable D call. The CDR3 extends over 13 amino acids. CDR1 and CDR2 from the germline V gene are MNHNS and SASEGT. The V and J ends lost 3 bases and 2 bases respectively, with 8 bases between them. The CDR3 region has the DNA TGTGCCAGCAGTGATCTAGAAACCTACGAGCAGTACTTC. It is translated as CASSDLETYEQYF.

The chain couples TRBV6-2 or TRBV6-3 to TRBJ1-5, with D unresolved. Trimming left V 2 bases short and J 9 bases short, with 14 bases between. This CDR3 is built from 14 residues. Germline CDR1 and CDR2: MNHEY and SVGEGT. In DNA form, the CDR3 reads TGTGCCAGCAGTTACGAGCACAGCGTTTGGCCCCAGCATTTT. Protein product: CASSYEHSVWPQHF.

There are a few counts of this clonotype. CDR3 nucleotide sequence: TGTGCCAGTAGTGCCGGGACAGGGGTAACGACAGATACGCAGTATTTT. Its translation: CASSAGTGVTTDTQYF. The V call is TRBV19, the J call TRBJ2-3, with 10 nucleotides matching TRBD1. The CDR3 is 16 residues long. Germline trimming cut 5 bases from V and 3 bases from J; bases unmatched to any gene: 8. The germline V gene has CDR1 LNHDA and CDR2 SQIVND (reference sequence).

This chain joins TRBV6-5 and TRBJ1-2; 9 bases fit TRBD1. The CDR3 length is 14 residues. Trimming removed 6 bases from V and 4 bases from J; junction bases left unmatched: 6. The germline V gene has CDR1 MNHEY and CDR2 SVGAGI. The CDR3 spells CASRTGTGTYGYTF. The CDR3 DNA is TGTGCCAGCAGGACCGGGACAGGGACCTATGGCTACACCTTC.

The chain has TRBV12-5 and TRBJ2-2; D is ambiguous. CDR3 length: 13 amino acids. Per the germline V gene, CDR1 is LGHNT and CDR2 is FRNRAP. V lost 1 base and J 8 bases, leaving 8 bases between the germline ends. The chain's CDR3 is CASGLASSGELFF. Here the CDR3 DNA reads TGTGCTAGTGGTTTGGCGTCATCAGGGGAGCTGTTTTTT.

The chain carries TRBV30 and TRBJ2-5; D is uncertain. CDR1 and CDR2 from the germline V gene are GTSNPN and SVGIG (reference sequence). The CDR3 consists of 13 residues. The germline V and J ends were trimmed by 3 bases and 5 bases, with 13 bases remaining between them. CDR3 in amino acids: CAWSRRSRETQYF. The CDR3, as DNA: TGTGCCTGGAGCCGTAGATCTAGGGAGACCCAGTACTTC.

By share, this clonotype ranks as medium-sized. The J gene is TRBJ2-2, the V gene TRBV6-5; D not resolved. Germline V gene lookup returns CDR1 MNHEY and CDR2 SVGAGI. The length of the CDR3 is 15 residues. Trimming removed 5 bases at V and 0 bases at J, with 10 bases between. The CDR3 sequence: CASSRGTANTGELFF. The CDR3 coding sequence is TGTGCCAGCAGTCGCGGAACAGCGAACACCGGGGAGCTGTTTTTT.

This clonotype was seen more than once but under ten times. The chain combines TRBV19 with TRBJ2-7; D call uncertain. V lost 0 bases, J lost 0 bases, and 3 bases lay in between. The CDR3 has 13 amino acids. Germline V gene sequence: CDR1 LNHDA, CDR2 SQIVND (reference sequence). CDR3 amino acids: CASSIDPSYEQYF. In nucleotides, the CDR3 is TGTGCCAGTAGTATAGATCCCTCCTACGAGCAGTACTTC. Variable domain in full (rest from reference TRBV19 and TRBJ2-7): DGGITQSPKYLFRKEGQNVTLSCEQNLNHDAMYWYRQDPGQGLRLIYYSQIVNDFQKGDIAEGYSVSREKKESFPLTVTSAQKNPTAFYLCASSIDPSYEQYFGPGTRLTVT.

This clonotype is classed as medium-sized (0.01 to 0.1%). CDR3 coding DNA: TGTGCCAGTAGTTTAGCGAGCACAGATACGCAGTATTTT. It specifies CASSLASTDTQYF. V usage is TRBV19 and J usage is TRBJ2-3; D perhaps matches TRBD2 (5 bases). The germline V gene encodes CDR1 LNHDA and CDR2 SQIVND (reference sequence). V lost 5 bases and J lost 0, with 6 bases in between. The length of the CDR3 is 13 residues. The full variable domain, with the rest looked up from reference TRBV19 and TRBJ2-3, is DGGITQSPKYLFRKEGQNVTLSCEQNLNHDAMYWYRQDPGQGLRLIYYSQIVNDFQKGDIAEGYSVSREKKESFPLTVTSAQKNPTAFYLCASSLASTDTQYFGPGTRLTVL.

This clonotype is judged medium-sized. The chain joins TRBV19 to TRBJ2-3; D uncertain. Germline loops: CDR1 LNHDA, CDR2 SQIVND (reference sequence). The CDR3 runs to 13 residues. Trimming took 5 bases from V and 7 from J, leaving 13 bases between them. The CDR3 DNA reads TGTGCCAGTAGTTTGGCCGTCCAAAATACGCAGTATTTT. Its protein product is CASSLAVQNTQYF.

The rearrangement uses TRBV6-1 and TRBJ2-7; D is uncertain. CDR1 is MNHNS, CDR2 SASEGT, per germline. Trimming cost V 7 bases and J 1 base, with 20 bases left between them. This CDR3 spans 16 amino acids. The CDR3 reads CASTPLALESSYEQYF. The CDR3 coding sequence is TGTGCCAGCACCCCCCTCGCCTTGGAGTCATCCTACGAGCAGTACTTC.

CDR3 DNA sequence: TGTGCCAGCAGTTCCATGCCCAGGAGCACAGATACGCAGTATTTT. As protein: CASSSMPRSTDTQYF. This rearrangement joins TRBV12-3 or TRBV12-4 to TRBJ2-3; D uncertain. Trimming removed 4 bases at V and 0 bases at J, with 11 bases between. The CDR3 contains 15 residues.

This clonotype qualifies as medium-sized. V and J are TRBV19 and TRBJ2-2; a weak D match, TRBD1 (5 bases). CDR1 is LNHDA and CDR2 is SQIVND in the germline V gene (reference sequence). V was pared by 5 bases and J by 4 bases, with 11 bases between. This CDR3 is 14 amino acids long. This CDR3 reads CASSARVGTGELFF. For the CDR3, the DNA is TGTGCCAGTAGTGCCAGGGTCGGCACCGGGGAGCTGTTTTTT.

The genes are TRBV6-2 or TRBV6-3 and TRBJ2-7; TRBD1 agrees at 8 bases. The V gene end was trimmed by 0 bases and the J gene end by 2 bases; junction bases not matched to a gene: 3. This CDR3 is built from 15 residues. Germline CDR1 and CDR2: MNHEY and SVGEGT. The CDR3 nucleotides are TGTGCCAGCAGTTACTCGAGACAGGGGCCCTACGAGCAGTACTTC. Translated: CASSYSRQGPYEQYF.

The chain couples TRBV27 to TRBJ2-7; 8 positions agree with TRBD1. This CDR3 is 14 amino acids long. Germline CDR1 and CDR2: MNHEY and SMNVEV (reference sequence). V gave up 3 bases and J gave up 4 bases; unmatched junction bases: 5. CDR3 amino acids: CASSLQGANYEQYF. The CDR3, as DNA: TGTGCCAGCAGTTTGCAGGGGGCGAATTACGAGCAGTACTTC.

Relative to its sample, this clonotype is medium-sized. The chain recombines TRBV15 with TRBJ1-2; 8 bases fit TRBD1. V gave up 0 bases and J gave up 6 bases; unmatched junction bases: 9. The germline gives CDR1 LNHNV, CDR2 YYDKDF (reference sequence). CDR3 length: 16 residues. CDR3: CATSRDLEGTGDGYTF. The CDR3 DNA sequence: TGTGCCACCAGCAGAGACCTCGAAGGGACAGGAGATGGCTACACCTTC.

This clonotype counts as medium-sized. The chain links TRBV29-1 to TRBJ2-3; TRBD2 agrees at 7 bases. Germline V gives CDR1 SQVTM, CDR2 ANQGSEA. With 0 bases clipped from V and 0 bases from J, the junction kept 6 bases outside the gene matches. The length of the CDR3 is 16 residues. The CDR3 loop reads CSVEDPEAGSTDTQYF. The CDR3 nucleotides are TGCAGCGTTGAAGATCCTGAAGCGGGGAGCACAGATACGCAGTATTTT.

V gene TRBV24-1 combines with J gene TRBJ2-5; possibly TRBD2 for D (5 bases). The CDR3 is 17 residues long. From germline, CDR1 is KGHDR and CDR2 SFDVKD. Trimming shortened V by 0 bases and J by 7 bases, and 20 bases separated the two germline ends. CDR3 nucleotides: TGTGCCACCAGTGATTTGCATACGAGCGGTCCTTGGGGGACCCAGTACTTC. Translation gives CATSDLHTSGPWGTQYF.

The chain uses TRBV5-1 and TRBJ1-1; 10 bases line up with TRBD1. The CDR3 is 14 residues long. Germline V CDR1 and CDR2: SGHRS, YFSETQ. The ends lost 4 bases at V and 3 bases at J; junction bases unmatched: 3. This chain's CDR3 is CASSAGQGDTEAFF. The CDR3 nucleotides read TGCGCCAGCAGCGCAGGACAGGGGGACACTGAAGCTTTCTTT.

The CDR3 here is CASSFQGSYNEQFF. CDR3 nucleotides: TGTGCCAGCAGTTTTCAAGGGAGCTACAATGAGCAGTTCTTC. This sequence joins TRBV27 and TRBJ2-1; D perhaps matches TRBD2 (5 bases). Trimming cost V 3 bases and J 3 bases, with 9 bases left between them. This CDR3 has 14 amino acids. CDR1 is MNHEY, CDR2 SMNVEV, per germline (reference sequence).

The gene calls are TRBV5-4 and TRBJ2-3; 8 nucleotides align to TRBD1. Per germline, CDR1 SGHNT and CDR2 YYREEE (reference sequence). J was trimmed by 1 base and V by 4 bases; bases with no gene match: 5. The CDR3 sequence is 15 residues long. DNA of the CDR3: TGTGCCAGCAGCCCACCACAGGGGGGCACAGATACGCAGTATTTT. Amino acid sequence: CASSPPQGGTDTQYF.